The sample holds a few counts of the clone carrying this TCR beta chain. Its target is unknown. The data belong to a study of CD8 T cells in ankylosing spondylitis. Generation of TCR beta libraries employed quantitative 5'-RACE incorporating molecular barcodes. One entry per CDR3 protein results from TCRdb running MiXCR on the 5' RACE reads. This sample has around 210,000 distinct CDR3 sequences; over 7% occur once, and the top ten carry around 5.1%. V was clipped by 2 bases and J by 6 bases; unmatched bases: 8. The germline gives CDR1 SGHRS, CDR2 YFSETQ. This CDR3 is 14 amino acids long. Study-wide results and caveats: Disease-linked clones bore a CD8+ phenotype, appearing relatively rarely in peripheral blood.

The sequencing sample was made of blood, either unsorted or a sorted T cell fraction (not recorded which). The chain has TRBV5-1 and TRBJ2-7, with 7 bases fitting TRBD1. The TCR comes from a female donor with ankylosing spondylitis or in good health (not recorded which). CDR3 amino acids: CASSFRQGHSEQYF. The CDR3 coding sequence is TGCGCCAGCAGCTTTCGACAGGGCCACAGCGAGCAGTACTTC.